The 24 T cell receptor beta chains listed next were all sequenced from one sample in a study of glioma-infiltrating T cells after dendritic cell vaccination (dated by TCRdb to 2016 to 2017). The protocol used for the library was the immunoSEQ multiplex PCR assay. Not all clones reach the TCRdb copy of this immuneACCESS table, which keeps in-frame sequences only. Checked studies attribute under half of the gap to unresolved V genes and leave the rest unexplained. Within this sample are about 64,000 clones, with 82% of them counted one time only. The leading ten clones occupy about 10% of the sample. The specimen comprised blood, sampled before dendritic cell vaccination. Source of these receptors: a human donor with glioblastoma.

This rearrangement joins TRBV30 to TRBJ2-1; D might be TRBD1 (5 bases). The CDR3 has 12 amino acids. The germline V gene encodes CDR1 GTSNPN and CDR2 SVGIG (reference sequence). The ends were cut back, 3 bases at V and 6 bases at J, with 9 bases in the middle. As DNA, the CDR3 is TGTGCCTGGAGCCGACAGAGCAATGAGCAGTTCTTC. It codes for CAWSRQSNEQFF.

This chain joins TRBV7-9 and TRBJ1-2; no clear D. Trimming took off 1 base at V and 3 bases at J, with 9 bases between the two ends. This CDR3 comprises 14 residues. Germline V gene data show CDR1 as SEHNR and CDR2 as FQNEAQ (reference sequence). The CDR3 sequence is CASSLVRGDYGYTF. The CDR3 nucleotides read TGTGCCAGCAGCTTAGTCCGGGGAGACTATGGCTACACCTTC.

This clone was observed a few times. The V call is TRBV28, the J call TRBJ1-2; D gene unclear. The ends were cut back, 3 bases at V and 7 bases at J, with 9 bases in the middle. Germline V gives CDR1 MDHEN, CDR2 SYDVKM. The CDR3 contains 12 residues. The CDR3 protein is CASSFLRSGYTF. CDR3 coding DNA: TGTGCCAGCAGTTTTCTCCGGAGTGGCTACACCTTC.

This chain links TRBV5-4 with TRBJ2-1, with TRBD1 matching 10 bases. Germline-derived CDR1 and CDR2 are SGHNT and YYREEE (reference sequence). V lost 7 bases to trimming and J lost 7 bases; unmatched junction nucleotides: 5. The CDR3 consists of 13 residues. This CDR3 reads CASRDRGGNEQFF. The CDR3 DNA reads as TGTGCCAGCCGGGACAGGGGAGGTAATGAGCAGTTCTTC.

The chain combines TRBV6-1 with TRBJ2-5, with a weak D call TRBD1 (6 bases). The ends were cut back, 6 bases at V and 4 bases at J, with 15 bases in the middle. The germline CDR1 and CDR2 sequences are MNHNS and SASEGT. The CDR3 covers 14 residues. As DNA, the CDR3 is TGTGCCAGCAGCGGGGAACAGGGTGGAGAGACCCAGTACTTC. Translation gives CASSGEQGGETQYF.

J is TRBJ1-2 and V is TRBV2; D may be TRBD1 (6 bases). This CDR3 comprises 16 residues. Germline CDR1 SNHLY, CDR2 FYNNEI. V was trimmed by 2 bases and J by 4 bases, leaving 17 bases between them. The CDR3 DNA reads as TGTGCCAGCAGTGAAAGGTGGACAGTGTCCCTCTATGGCTACACCTTC. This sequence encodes CASSERWTVSLYGYTF.

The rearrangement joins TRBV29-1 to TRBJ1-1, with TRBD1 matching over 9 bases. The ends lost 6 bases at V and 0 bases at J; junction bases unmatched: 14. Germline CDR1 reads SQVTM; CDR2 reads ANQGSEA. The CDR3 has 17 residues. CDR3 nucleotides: TGCAGCGTCCCACGGAGACAGGGGGGCCCCATGAACACTGAAGCTTTCTTT. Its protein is CSVPRRQGGPMNTEAFF.

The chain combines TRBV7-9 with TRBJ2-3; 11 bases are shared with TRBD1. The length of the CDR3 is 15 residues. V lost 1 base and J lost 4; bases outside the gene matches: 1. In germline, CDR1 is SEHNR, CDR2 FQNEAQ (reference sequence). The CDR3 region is CASSLGTGGADTQYF. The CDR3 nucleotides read TGTGCCAGCAGCTTAGGGACAGGGGGCGCAGATACGCAGTATTTT.

The DNA of the CDR3 is TGTGGGACAGGGTTCGACTATGGCTACACCTTC. Translation gives CGTGFDYGYTF. The chain links TRBV30 to TRBJ1-2; 8 bases are shared with TRBD1. CDR1 is GTSNPN and CDR2 is SVGIG in the germline V gene (reference sequence). This CDR3 spans 11 amino acids.

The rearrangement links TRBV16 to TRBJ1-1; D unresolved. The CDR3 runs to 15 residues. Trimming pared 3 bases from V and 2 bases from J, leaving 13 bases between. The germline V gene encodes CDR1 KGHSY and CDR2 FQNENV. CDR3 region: CASSQMRGSNTEAFF. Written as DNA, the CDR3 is TGTGCCAGCAGCCAGATGCGGGGTAGTAACACTGAAGCTTTCTTT.

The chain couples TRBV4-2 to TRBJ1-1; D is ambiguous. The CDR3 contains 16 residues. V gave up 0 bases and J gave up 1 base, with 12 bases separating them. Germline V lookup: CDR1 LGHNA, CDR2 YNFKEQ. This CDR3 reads CASSQEARTENTEAFF. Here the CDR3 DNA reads TGTGCCAGCAGCCAAGAGGCCAGGACTGAGAACACTGAAGCTTTCTTT.

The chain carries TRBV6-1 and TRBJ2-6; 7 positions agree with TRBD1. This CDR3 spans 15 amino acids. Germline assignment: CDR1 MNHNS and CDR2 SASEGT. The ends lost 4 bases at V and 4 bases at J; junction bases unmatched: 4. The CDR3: CASSARGTGANVLTF. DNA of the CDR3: TGTGCCAGCAGTGCCAGGGGGACCGGGGCCAACGTCCTGACTTTC.

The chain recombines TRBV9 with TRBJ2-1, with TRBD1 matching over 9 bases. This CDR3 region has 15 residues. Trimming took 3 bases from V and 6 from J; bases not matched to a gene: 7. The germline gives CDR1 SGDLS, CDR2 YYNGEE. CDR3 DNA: TGTGCCAGCAGCGCTGGGGACAGGGAGAGCAATGAGCAGTTCTTC. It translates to CASSAGDRESNEQFF.

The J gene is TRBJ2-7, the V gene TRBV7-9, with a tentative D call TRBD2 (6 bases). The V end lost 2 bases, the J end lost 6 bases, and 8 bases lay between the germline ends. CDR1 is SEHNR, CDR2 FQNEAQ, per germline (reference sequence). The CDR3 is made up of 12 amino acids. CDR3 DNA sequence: TGTGCCAGCAGCTTACGCGGGGTCGAGCAGTACTTC. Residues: CASSLRGVEQYF.

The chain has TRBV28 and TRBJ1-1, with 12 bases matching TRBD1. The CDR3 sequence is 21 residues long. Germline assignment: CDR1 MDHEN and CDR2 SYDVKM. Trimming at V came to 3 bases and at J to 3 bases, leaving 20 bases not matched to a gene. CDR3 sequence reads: CASSFGQRSGTGGGGDTEAFF. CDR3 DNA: TGTGCCAGCAGTTTTGGCCAACGCAGCGGGACAGGGGGCGGCGGGGACACTGAAGCTTTCTTT.

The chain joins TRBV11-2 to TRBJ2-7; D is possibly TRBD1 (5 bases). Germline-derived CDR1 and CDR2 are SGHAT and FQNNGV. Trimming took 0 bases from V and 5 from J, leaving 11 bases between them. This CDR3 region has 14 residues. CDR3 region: CASSLDPGPDEQYF. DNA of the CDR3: TGTGCCAGCAGCTTAGATCCAGGGCCAGACGAGCAGTACTTC. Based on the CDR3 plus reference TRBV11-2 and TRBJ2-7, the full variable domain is EAGVAQSPRYKIIEKRQSVAFWCNPISGHATLYWYQQILGQGPKLLIQFQNNGVVDDSQLPKDRFSAERLKGVDSTLKIQPAKLEDSAVYLCASSLDPGPDEQYFGPGTRLTVT.

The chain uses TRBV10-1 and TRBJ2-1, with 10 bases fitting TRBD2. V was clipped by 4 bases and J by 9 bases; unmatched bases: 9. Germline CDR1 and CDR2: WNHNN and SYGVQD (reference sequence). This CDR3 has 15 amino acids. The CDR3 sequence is CASSVRSGGAFEQFF. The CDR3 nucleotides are TGCGCCAGCAGTGTTAGGAGCGGGGGGGCCTTTGAGCAGTTCTTC.

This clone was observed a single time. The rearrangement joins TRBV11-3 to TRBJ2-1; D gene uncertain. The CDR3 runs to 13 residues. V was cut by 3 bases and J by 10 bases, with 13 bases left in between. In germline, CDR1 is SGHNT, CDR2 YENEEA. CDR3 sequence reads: CASSFSLQEEQFF. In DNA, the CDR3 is TGTGCCAGCAGCTTTTCCTTGCAGGAAGAGCAGTTCTTC.

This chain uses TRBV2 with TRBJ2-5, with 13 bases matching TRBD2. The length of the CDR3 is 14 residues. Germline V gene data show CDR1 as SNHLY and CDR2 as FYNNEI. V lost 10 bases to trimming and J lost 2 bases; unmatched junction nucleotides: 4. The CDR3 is CATRLAGGQETQYF. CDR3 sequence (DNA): TGTGCCACCAGACTAGCGGGGGGACAAGAGACCCAGTACTTC.

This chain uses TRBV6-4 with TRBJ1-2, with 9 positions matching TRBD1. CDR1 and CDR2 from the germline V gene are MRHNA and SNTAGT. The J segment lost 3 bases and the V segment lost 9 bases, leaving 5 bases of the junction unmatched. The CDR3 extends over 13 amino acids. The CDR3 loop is CARTRDRDYGYTF. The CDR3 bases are TGTGCCAGGACCCGGGACAGGGACTATGGCTACACCTTC.

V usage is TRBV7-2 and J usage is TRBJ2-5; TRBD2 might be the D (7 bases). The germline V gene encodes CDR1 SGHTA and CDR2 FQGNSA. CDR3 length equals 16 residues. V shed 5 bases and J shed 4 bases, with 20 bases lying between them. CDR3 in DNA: TGTGCCAGCAGCCGGGGAGGGTTGTACAGGGCAGAGACCCAGTACTTC. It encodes CASSRGGLYRAETQYF.

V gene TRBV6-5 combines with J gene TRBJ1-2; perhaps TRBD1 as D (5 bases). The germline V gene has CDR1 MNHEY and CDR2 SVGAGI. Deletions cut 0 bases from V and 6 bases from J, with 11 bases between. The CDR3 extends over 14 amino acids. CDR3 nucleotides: TGTGCCAGCAGTTACTCGAGCAGGGCGGATGGCTACACCTTC. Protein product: CASSYSSRADGYTF.

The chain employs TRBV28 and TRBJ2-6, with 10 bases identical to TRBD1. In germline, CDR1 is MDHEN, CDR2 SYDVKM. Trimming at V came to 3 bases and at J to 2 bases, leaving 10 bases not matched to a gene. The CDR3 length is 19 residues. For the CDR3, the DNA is TGTGCCAGCAGTTTTATCGGGACAGGGGTCAGGGCTGGGGCCAACGTCCTGACTTTC. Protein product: CASSFIGTGVRAGANVLTF.

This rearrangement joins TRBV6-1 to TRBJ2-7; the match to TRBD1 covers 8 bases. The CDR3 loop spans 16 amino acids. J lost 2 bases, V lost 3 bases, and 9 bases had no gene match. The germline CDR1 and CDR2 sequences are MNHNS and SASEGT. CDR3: CASSEGAAGGPYEQYF. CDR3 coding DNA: TGTGCCAGCAGTGAGGGCGCGGCAGGGGGCCCCTACGAGCAGTACTTC.